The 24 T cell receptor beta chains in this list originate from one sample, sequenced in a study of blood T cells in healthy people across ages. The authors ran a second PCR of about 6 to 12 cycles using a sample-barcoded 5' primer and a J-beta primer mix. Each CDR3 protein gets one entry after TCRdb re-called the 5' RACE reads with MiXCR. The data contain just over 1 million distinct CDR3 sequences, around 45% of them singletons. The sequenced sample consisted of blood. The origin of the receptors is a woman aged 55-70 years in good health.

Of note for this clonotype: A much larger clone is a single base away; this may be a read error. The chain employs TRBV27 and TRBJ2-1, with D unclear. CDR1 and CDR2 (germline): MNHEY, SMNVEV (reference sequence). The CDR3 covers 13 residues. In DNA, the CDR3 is TGTGCCAGCAGTTTCGGTCCTGGGAATGGGCAGTTCTTC. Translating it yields CASSFGPGNGQFF.

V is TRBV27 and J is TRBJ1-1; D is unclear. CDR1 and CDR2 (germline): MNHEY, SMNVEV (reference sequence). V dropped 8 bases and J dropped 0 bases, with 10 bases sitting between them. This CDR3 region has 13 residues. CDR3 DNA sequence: TGTGCCAGCGGAAGGTTGGTGAACACTGAAGCTTTCTTT. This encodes CASGRLVNTEAFF.

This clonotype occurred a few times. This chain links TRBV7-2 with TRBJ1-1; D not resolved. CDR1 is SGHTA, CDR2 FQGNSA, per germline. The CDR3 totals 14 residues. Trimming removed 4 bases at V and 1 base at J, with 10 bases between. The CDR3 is CASSWTLANTEAFF. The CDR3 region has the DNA TGTGCCAGCAGCTGGACTTTAGCGAACACTGAAGCTTTCTTT.

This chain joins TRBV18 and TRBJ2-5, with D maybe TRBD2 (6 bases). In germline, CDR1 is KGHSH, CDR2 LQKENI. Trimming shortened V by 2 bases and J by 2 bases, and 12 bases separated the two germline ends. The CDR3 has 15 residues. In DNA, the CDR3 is TGTGCCAGCTCACCAATCCCAGGGAGGCAAGAGACCCAGTACTTC. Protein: CASSPIPGRQETQYF.

The CDR3 spells CASSADRWYEQYF. The CDR3 DNA is TGTGCCAGCAGTGCCGACAGGTGGTACGAGCAGTACTTC. V usage is TRBV12-3 or TRBV12-4 and J usage is TRBJ2-7; D may be TRBD1 (6 bases). The CDR3 is 13 amino acids. Trimming shortened V by 5 bases and J by 4 bases, and 12 bases separated the two germline ends.

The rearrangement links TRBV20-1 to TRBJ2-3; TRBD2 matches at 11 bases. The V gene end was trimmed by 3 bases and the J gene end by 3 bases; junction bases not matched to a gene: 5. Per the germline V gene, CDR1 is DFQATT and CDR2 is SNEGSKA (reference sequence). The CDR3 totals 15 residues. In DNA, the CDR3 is TGCAGTGCTAGGGGACTAGCGGAATTTACAGATACGCAGTATTTT. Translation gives CSARGLAEFTDTQYF.

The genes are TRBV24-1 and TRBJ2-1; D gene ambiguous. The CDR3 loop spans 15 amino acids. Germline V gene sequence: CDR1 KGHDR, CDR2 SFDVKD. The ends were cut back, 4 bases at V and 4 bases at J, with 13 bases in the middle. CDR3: CATSDPSTEYNEQFF. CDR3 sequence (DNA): TGTGCCACCAGTGACCCCTCTACAGAATACAATGAGCAGTTCTTC.

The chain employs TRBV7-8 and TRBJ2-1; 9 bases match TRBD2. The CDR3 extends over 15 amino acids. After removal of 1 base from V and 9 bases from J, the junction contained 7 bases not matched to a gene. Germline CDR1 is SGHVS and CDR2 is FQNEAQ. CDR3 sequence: CASSLELAGNFEQFF. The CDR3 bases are TGTGCCAGCAGCTTAGAACTAGCGGGTAACTTTGAGCAGTTCTTC.

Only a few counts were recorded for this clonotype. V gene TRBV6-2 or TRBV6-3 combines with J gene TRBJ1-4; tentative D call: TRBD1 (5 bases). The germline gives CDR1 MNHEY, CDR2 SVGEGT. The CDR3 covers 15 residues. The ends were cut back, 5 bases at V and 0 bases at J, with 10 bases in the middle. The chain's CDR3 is CASSTVTATNEKLFF. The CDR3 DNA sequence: TGTGCCAGCAGTACTGTGACAGCAACTAATGAAAAACTGTTTTTT.

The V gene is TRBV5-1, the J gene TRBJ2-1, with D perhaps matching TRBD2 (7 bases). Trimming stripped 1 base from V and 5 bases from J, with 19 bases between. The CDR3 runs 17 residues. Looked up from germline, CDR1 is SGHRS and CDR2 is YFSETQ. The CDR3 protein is CASSLFLSGGAHNEQFF. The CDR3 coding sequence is TGCGCCAGCAGCTTGTTCCTGTCGGGGGGCGCGCACAATGAGCAGTTCTTC.

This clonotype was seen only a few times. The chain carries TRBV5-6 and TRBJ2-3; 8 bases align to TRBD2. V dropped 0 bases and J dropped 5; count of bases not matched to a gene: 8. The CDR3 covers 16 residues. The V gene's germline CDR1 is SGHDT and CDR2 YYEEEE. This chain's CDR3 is CASSLGGGLAGDTQYF. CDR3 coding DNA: TGTGCCAGCAGCTTGGGGGGCGGTCTAGCGGGAGATACGCAGTATTTT.

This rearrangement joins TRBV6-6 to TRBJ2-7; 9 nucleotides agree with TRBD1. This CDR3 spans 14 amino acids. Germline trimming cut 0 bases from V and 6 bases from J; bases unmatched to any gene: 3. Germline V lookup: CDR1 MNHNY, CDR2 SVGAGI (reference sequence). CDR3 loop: CASSYSGTGFEQYF. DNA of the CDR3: TGTGCCAGCAGTTACTCTGGGACAGGGTTCGAGCAGTACTTC.

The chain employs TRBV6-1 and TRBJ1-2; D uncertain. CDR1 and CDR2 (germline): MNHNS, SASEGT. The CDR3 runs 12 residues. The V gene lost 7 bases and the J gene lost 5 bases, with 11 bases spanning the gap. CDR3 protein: CASKDLHYGYTF. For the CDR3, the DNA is TGTGCCAGCAAAGATCTTCATTATGGCTACACCTTC.

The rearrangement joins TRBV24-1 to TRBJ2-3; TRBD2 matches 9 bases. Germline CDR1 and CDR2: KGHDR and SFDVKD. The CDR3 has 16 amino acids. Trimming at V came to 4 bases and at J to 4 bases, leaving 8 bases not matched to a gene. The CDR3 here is CATSDLSGRKSDTQYF. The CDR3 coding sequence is TGTGCCACCAGTGACCTTAGCGGGAGAAAGTCAGATACGCAGTATTTT.

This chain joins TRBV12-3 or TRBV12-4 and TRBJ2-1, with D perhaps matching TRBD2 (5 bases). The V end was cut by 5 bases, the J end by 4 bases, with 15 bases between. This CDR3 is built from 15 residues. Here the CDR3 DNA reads TGTGCCAGCAGTATCTACTCCGGGGTATACAATGAGCAGTTCTTC. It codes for CASSIYSGVYNEQFF.

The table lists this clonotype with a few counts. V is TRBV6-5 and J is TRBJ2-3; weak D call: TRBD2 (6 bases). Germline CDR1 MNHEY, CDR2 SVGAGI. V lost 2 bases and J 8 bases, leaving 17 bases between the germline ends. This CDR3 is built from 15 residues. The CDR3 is CASSYRQDWGVTQYF. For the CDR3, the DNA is TGTGCCAGCAGTTACCGGCAGGATTGGGGGGTTACGCAGTATTTT.

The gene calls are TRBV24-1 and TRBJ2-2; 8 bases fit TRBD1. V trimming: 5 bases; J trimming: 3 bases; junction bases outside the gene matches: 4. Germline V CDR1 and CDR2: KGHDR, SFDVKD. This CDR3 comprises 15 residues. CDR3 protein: CATSARGRDTGELFF. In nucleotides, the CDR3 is TGTGCCACCAGTGCCAGGGGGCGCGACACCGGGGAGCTGTTTTTT.

CDR3 loop: CASSRGLGQGAHEQYF. CDR3 sequence (DNA): TGCGCCAGCAGCAGGGGTTTGGGACAGGGGGCCCACGAGCAGTACTTC. The rearrangement links TRBV5-1 to TRBJ2-7, with 12 bases identical to TRBD1. Germline V gives CDR1 SGHRS, CDR2 YFSETQ. This CDR3 has 16 residues. V gave up 4 bases and J gave up 5 bases; unmatched junction bases: 10.

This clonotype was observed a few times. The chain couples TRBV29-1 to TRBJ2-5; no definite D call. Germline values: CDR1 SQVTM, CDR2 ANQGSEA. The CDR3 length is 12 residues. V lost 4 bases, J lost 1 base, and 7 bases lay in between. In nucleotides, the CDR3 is TGCAGCGTTGGTGTTATCCAAGAGACCCAGTACTTC. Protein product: CSVGVIQETQYF.

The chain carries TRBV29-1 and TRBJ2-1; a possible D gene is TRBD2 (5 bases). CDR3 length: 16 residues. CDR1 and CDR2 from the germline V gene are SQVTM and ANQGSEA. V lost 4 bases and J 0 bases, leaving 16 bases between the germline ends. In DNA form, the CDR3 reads TGCAGCGTTGTTTTGTTTCAGCGGAGCTCCTACAATGAGCAGTTCTTC. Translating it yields CSVVLFQRSSYNEQFF.

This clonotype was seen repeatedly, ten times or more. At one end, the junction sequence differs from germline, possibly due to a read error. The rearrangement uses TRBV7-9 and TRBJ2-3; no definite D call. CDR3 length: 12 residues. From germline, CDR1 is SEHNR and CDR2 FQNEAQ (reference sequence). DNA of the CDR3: TGCGCCAGCAGCTTGGGATTAGATACGCAGTATTTT. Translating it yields CASSLGLDTQYF. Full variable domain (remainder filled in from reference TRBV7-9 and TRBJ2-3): DTGVSQNPRHKITKRGQNVTFRCDPISEHNRLYWYRQTLGQGPEFLTYFQNEAQLEKSRLLSDRFSAERPKGSFSTLEIQRTEQGDSAMYLCASSLGLDTQYFGPGTRLTVL.

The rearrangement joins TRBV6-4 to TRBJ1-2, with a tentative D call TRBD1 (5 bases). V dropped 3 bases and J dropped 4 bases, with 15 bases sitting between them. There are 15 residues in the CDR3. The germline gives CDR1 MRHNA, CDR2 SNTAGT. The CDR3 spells CASSEVARAVYGYTF. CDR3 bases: TGTGCCAGCAGTGAAGTGGCCAGGGCGGTCTATGGCTACACCTTC.

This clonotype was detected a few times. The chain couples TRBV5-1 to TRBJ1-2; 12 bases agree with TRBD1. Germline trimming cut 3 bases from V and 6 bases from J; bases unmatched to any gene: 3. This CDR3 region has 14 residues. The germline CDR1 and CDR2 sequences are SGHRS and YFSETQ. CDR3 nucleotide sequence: TGCGCCAGCAGCTATGGGACAGGGGGCAATGGCTACACCTTC. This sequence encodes CASSYGTGGNGYTF.

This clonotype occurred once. The CDR3 DNA is TGCAGCTCCCGGGAGGGTAACCGGAATGAAAAACTGTTTTTT. The encoded protein is CSSREGNRNEKLFF. J is TRBJ1-4 and V is TRBV29-1; D not certain. The V gene's germline CDR1 is SQVTM and CDR2 ANQGSEA. Trimming left V 8 bases short and J 5 bases short, with 18 bases between. The CDR3 length is 14 residues.